This TCR beta chain stems from a study of response to subunit inactivated influenza vaccine. Study-wide results and caveats: There was a suggestion from the authors that each seasonal influenza vaccination recruits few new T cells.

MiXCR, applied by TCRdb to the RT-PCR reads, yields one record per CDR3 protein. This sample carries 700,000 to 900,000 distinct CDR3 sequences, 21% of them seen once, and the ten largest clones take approximately 10%. On this clonotype: Its antigen is unknown.

Sequenced material: PBMCs from blood, taken more than 4 days after vaccination. The receptor was derived from a man aged 50-59 years who received an inactivated influenza vaccine.

In DNA, the CDR3 is TGTGCCAGTAGTATGAATCAGGTTGGCGAGCAGTTCTTC. This encodes CASSMNQVGEQFF. This chain joins TRBV19 and TRBJ2-1; no definite D call. Germline V gene data show CDR1 as LNHDA and CDR2 as SQIVND (reference sequence). This CDR3 has 13 residues. The germline V and J ends were trimmed by 3 bases and 10 bases, with 13 bases remaining between them.